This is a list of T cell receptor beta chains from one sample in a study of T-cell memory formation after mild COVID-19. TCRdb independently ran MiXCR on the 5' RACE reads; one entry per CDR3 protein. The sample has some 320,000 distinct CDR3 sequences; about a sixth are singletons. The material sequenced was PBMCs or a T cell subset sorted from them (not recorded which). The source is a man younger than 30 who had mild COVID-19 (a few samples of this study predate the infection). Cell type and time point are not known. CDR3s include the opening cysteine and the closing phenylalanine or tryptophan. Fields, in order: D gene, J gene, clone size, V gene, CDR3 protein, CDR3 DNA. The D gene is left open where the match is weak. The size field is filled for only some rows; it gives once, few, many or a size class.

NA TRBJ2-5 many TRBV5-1 CASSLEQETQYF TGTGCCAGCAGCCTGGAGCAAGAGACCCAGTACTTC
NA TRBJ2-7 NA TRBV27 CASKAPGVGHEQYF TGTGCCAGCAAAGCCCCGGGGGTGGGCCACGAGCAGTACTTC
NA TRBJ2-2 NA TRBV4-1 CASSQVSRGSDTGELFF TGCGCCAGCAGCCAAGTCTCCAGGGGAAGCGACACCGGGGAGCTGTTTTTT
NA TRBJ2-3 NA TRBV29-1 CSVRGGPYTDTQYF TGCAGCGTTCGTGGGGGCCCTTACACAGATACGCAGTATTTT
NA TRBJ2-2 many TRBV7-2 CATAVRETGELFF TGTGCCACCGCCGTCAGGGAAACCGGGGAGCTGTTTTTT
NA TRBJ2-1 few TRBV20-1 CSASDGRHNEQFF TGCAGTGCTAGTGACGGAAGGCACAATGAGCAGTTCTTC
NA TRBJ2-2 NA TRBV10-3 CAISEWGARNGNTGELFF TGTGCCATCAGTGAGTGGGGGGCGAGGAACGGGAACACCGGGGAGCTGTTTTTT
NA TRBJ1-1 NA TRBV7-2 CASSSAVTEAFF TGTGCCAGCAGCTCTGCCGTCACTGAAGCTTTCTTT
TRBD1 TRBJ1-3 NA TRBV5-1 CASSLGTGQNTIYF TGCGCCAGCAGCTTGGGGACAGGGCAAAACACCATATATTTT
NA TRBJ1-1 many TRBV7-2 CASSLLGGVNTEAFF TGTGCCAGCAGCTTATTGGGGGGGGTGAACACTGAAGCTTTCTTT
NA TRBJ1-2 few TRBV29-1 CSVSGPAYGYTF TGCAGCGTTTCGGGACCGGCCTATGGCTACACCTTC
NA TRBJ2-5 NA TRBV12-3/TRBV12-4 CASSFTQGETQYF TGTGCCAGCAGTTTTACCCAGGGTGAGACCCAGTACTTC
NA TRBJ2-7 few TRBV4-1 CASSQDPTAYEQYF TGCGCCAGCAGCCAAGATCCGACAGCCTACGAGCAGTACTTC
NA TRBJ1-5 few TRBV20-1 CSARREANQPQHF TGCAGTGCTAGACGTGAGGCCAATCAGCCCCAGCATTTT
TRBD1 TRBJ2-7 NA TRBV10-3 CAISDQGAYEQYF TGTGCCATCAGTGACCAGGGGGCCTACGAGCAGTACTTC
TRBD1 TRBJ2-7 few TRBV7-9 CASSPRDRVTYEQYF TGTGCCAGCAGCCCTCGGGACAGGGTTACCTACGAGCAGTACTTC
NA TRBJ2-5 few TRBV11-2 CASSLVLGPSAQIGAQYF TGTGCCAGCAGCTTAGTGTTGGGCCCTTCGGCCCAGATAGGGGCCCAGTACTTC
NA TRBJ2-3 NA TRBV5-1 CASSLTGSVDTQYF TGCGCCAGCAGCTTGACAGGGTCCGTGGATACGCAGTATTTT
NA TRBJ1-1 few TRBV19 CASTRDISKPKRFF TGTGCCAGTACCCGGGACATCTCAAAACCTAAGCGATTCTTT
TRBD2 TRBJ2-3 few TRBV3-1 CASSQEASGASDTQYF TGTGCCAGCAGCCAAGAGGCTAGCGGGGCGTCAGATACGCAGTATTTT
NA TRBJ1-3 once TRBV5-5 CASSLIGNTIYF TGTGCCAGCAGTCTGATTGGAAACACCATATATTTT
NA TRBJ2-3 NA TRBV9 CASTFSGASTDTQYF TGTGCCAGCACCTTCTCGGGGGCGAGCACAGATACGCAGTATTTT
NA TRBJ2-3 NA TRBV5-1 CASTFGTPRGTDTQYF TGCGCCAGCACTTTTGGGACTCCCCGGGGCACAGATACGCAGTATTTT
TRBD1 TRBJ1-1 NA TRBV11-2 CASSPLRQGAGAFF TGTGCCAGCAGCCCGCTACGACAGGGGGCCGGAGCTTTCTTT
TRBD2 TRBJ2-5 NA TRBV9 CASSTSGGAVGETQYF TGTGCCAGCAGCACTAGCGGGGGGGCAGTTGGAGAGACCCAGTACTTC
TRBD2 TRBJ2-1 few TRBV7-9 CASSPSGTAIQTAGGYDEQFF TGTGCCAGCAGCCCTAGCGGGACAGCGATACAGACGGCGGGGGGTTATGATGAGCAGTTCTTC
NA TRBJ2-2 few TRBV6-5 CASRDGRGLRYTGELFF TGTGCCAGCAGGGACGGGCGGGGTCTACGCTACACCGGGGAGCTGTTTTTT
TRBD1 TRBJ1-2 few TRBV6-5 CASSYQTGDGYGYTF TGTGCCAGCAGTTACCAAACAGGGGATGGATATGGCTACACCTTC
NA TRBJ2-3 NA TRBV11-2 CASSPRGAGEYTDTQYF TGTGCCAGCAGCCCCCGGGGGGCGGGGGAGTACACAGATACGCAGTATTTT
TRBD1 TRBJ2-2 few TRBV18 CASSISTGFAGELFF TGTGCCAGCTCAATCTCGACAGGGTTCGCCGGGGAGCTGTTTTTT
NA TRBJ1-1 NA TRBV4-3 CASSQDLQMGRTEAFF TGCGCCAGCAGCCAAGATTTGCAAATGGGGAGGACTGAAGCTTTCTTT
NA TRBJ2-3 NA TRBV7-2 CASSIATDTDTQYF TGTGCCAGCAGCATCGCGACAGACACAGATACGCAGTATTTT
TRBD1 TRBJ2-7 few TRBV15 CATSRDREGLGTYEQYF TGTGCCACCAGCCGGGACAGGGAAGGATTGGGGACCTACGAGCAGTACTTC
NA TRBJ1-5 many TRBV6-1 CASRQLNQPQHF TGTGCCAGCAGACAGCTTAATCAGCCCCAGCATTTT
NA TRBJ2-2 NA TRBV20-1 CSARRGARELFF TGCAGTGCTAGGCGCGGGGCCCGGGAGCTGTTTTTT
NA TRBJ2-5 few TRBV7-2 CASSSIRGGGSGIQETQYF TGTGCCAGCAGCTCAATTAGGGGGGGTGGTAGCGGAATCCAAGAGACCCAGTACTTC
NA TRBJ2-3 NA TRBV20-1 CSARAKPVAASTDTQYF TGCAGTGCTAGAGCCAAGCCGGTGGCGGCTAGCACAGATACGCAGTATTTT
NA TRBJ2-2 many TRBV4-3 CASSPGNTGELFF TGCGCCAGCAGCCCAGGGAACACCGGGGAGCTGTTTTTT
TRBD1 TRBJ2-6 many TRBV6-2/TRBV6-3 CASSRSRDRWTGANVLTF TGTGCCAGCAGTCGTAGCCGGGACAGGTGGACTGGGGCCAACGTCCTGACTTTC
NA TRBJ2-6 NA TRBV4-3 CASSRYIGYSGANVLTF TGCGCCAGCAGCCGATATATCGGTTACTCTGGGGCCAACGTCCTGACTTTC